This TCR beta chain was documented in a study of blood T cell repertoires in COVID-19 (dated by TCRdb to the early 2020s). About the investigation overall: The collaborator samples originated in the United States, Italy and Spain and spanned the acute and convalescent phases of COVID-19. The material from the prospective study consisted of cDNA or gDNA derived from T cells, B-cell-depleted T cells, or PBMCs. Subjects who had been exposed to COVID-19, were actively infected with it, or had recovered from it provided the deeply sampled blood TCRbeta repertoires that made up the dataset. The repertoires were made available in a free public database intended to serve as a resource for research on the immune response to SARS-CoV-2. The samples were drawn from two sources: the first 160 participants of the ongoing ImmuneRACE study, and 1,000 to 1,500 subjects contributed by 6 global collaborators. A de-identified subject ID, COVID-19 status, age in years and sex were almost always included in the sample metadata. HLA class I and class II types, where available, came from metadata supplied by the sample provider rather than from assay-based typing.

Broad study findings and their caveats: How much clinical and demographic metadata was included differed by source and by participant, and the metadata was provided uncurated.

TCRbeta CDR3 regions were amplified from genomic DNA by means of the immunoSEQ Assay, a bias-controlled multiplex PCR. The study's own analysis went as follows. Nucleated cell counts per sample were estimated from amplification of reference gene primers within the assay. Sequence reads were collapsed and filtered to measure the absolute abundance of every unique TCRbeta CDR3 rearrangement. Productive Simpson clonality was computed per sample as the square root of Simpson's diversity index over productive rearrangements. The clones in this table, taken by TCRdb from immuneACCESS, are in-frame only. Not every clone is retained; where verified, under half of the shortfall comes from an unresolved V gene, and the cause of the rest is unknown. That table gives V, J and clone size, and the DNA gave D and trimming. The sample records tens of thousands of clones, about 71% of which are singletons. Approximately 25% of the sample lies in the top ten.

From the cysteine up to the phenylalanine, the CDR3 has a length of 18 residues. CDR3 DNA is the only sequence kept; it has 54 bases, read in frame from the first base. From a lookup of the germline V gene (reference sequence), CDR1 and CDR2 are PRHDT and FYEKMQ. V has 2 bases trimmed and J has 0 bases trimmed; junction bases matching no gene number 12. Whole blood was collected in K2EDTA tubes by collaborating institutions according to the institutions' own protocols. For TCRbeta analysis, collaborator samples were shipped as frozen whole blood, as isolated PBMCs, or as DNA extracted from either sample type. As concerns this clone: This receptor's antigen is unknown. The sample holds no much larger clone one base away, and base qualities are not on file.

Recombination connected TRBV13 to TRBJ2-7; 8 bases in the middle match TRBD1. Material: peripheral blood. This TCR was recovered from a woman between 55 and 75 years old in a cohort sampled during active or convalescent COVID-19. The CDR3 sequence is CASSLSVLRQGSSYEQYF. The DNA reads TGTGCCAGCAGCTTATCGGTTCTTCGACAGGGGTCCTCCTACGAGCAGTACTTC.